This T cell receptor (beta chain) was retrieved from a study of blood T cell repertoires in COVID-19. Participants were placed into cohorts based on the clinical history they reported. This clone was seen only once. Looked up from germline, CDR1 is SGHRS and CDR2 is YFSETQ. The CDR3 loop spans 14 amino acids. V lost 4 bases to trimming and J lost 6 bases; unmatched junction nucleotides: 5. Profiling relied on immunoSEQ multiplex PCR, and the TCRdb table lists in-frame clones only, not all of them. The sample holds approximately 210,000 clones, 81% seen once. This sequence joins TRBV5-1 and TRBJ2-1; TRBD2 agrees at 9 bases. This clonotype originated in a woman aged 45-59 years with acute COVID-19. Input material: PBMCs or T cells enriched from blood (not recorded which). This CDR3 reads CASSTPSGTNEQFF. DNA of the CDR3: TGCGCCAGCAGCACCCCTAGCGGGACCAATGAGCAGTTCTTC.